This T cell receptor (beta chain) was sequenced in a study of T cell responses to AZD1222 COVID-19 vaccine. Study-wide results and caveats: Baseline seropositives among AZD1222 recipients totaled only five or six.

Measured with immunoSEQ multiplex PCR; TCRdb has only the in-frame clones, and not every one. The data contain about 88,000 clones, under 95% of them singletons. CDR3 size: 13 residues. Germline lookup yields CDR1 SGHTA and CDR2 FQGNSA. V was clipped by 4 bases and J by 15 bases; unmatched bases: 12. As concerns this clone: Its antigen is unidentified.

This receptor was taken from an adult in good health. The gene calls are TRBV7-2 and TRBJ2-4; the match to TRBD2 covers 7 bases. The sequences come from peripheral blood, collected on day 0 of AZD1222 vaccination. The DNA of the CDR3 is TGTGCCAGCAGCTCCCTAGCGGAGGGGCTTTGGTACTTC. Translated, it gives CASSSLAEGLWYF.